This is a list of T cell receptor beta chains from one sample in a study of T cell responses to AZD1222 COVID-19 vaccine. The assay was immunoSEQ multiplex PCR, and TCRdb's table has in-frame clones only and misses some. This sample has 150,000 or so clones; roughly 92% occur once, and the top ten carry more than 4.5%. The material was peripheral blood, obtained on day 0 of AZD1222 vaccination. The receptors derive from an adult in good health. The CDR3 runs from the conserved cysteine through the conserved F or W. A D gene is named only where the DNA matches it firmly. Size values are once, few and many counts, or a class for expanded clones, and some rows have none.

>.|TRBJ2-1|TRBD2|TRBV18
TGTGCCAGCTCAACCAGGGGACTAGGAAGGGGTTACAATGAGCAGTTCTTC
CASSTRGLGRGYNEQFF
>.|TRBJ2-3|.|TRBV28
TGTGCCAGCAGTTCGGCCGGTGAAGAGGGCACAGATACGCAGTATTTT
CASSSAGEEGTDTQYF
>.|TRBJ2-7|.|TRBV18
TGTGCCAGCTCACCGAAACTCCTGACAGGAAGCGCCTACGAGCAGTACTTC
CASSPKLLTGSAYEQYF
>once|TRBJ2-5|.|TRBV4-2
TGTGCCAGCAGCCAAGATCGGACAGTTTTCCAGTACTTC
CASSQDRTVFQYF
>.|TRBJ1-1|.|TRBV7-2
TGTGCCAGCAGCTTAGATCTGGGGGAAGCTTTCTTT
CASSLDLGEAFF
>.|TRBJ2-1|.|TRBV12-3/TRBV12-4
TGTGCCAGCAGTTTCGCGCGCTACAATGAGCAGTTCTTC
CASSFARYNEQFF
>.|TRBJ2-5|TRBD1|TRBV5-1
TGCGCCAGCAGTTTAGGGGGCATGGAGACCCAGTACTTC
CASSLGGMETQYF
>.|TRBJ2-1|TRBD2|TRBV5-1
TGCGCCAGCAGCTTGGGACTAGCGACCCGCAATGAGCAGTTCTTC
CASSLGLATRNEQFF
>.|TRBJ1-2|.|TRBV29-1
TGCAGCGTTGAGGAGATAGATAACTATGGCTACACCTTC
CSVEEIDNYGYTF
>.|TRBJ2-1|TRBD1|TRBV18
TGTGCCAGCTCACCACCGGGACAGGGAATCTACAATGAGCAGTTCTTC
CASSPPGQGIYNEQFF
>.|TRBJ2-7|.|TRBV29-1
TGCAGCGTTGAAGGCGGAAGGGACAAGAGCTCCTACGAGCAGTACTTC
CSVEGGRDKSSYEQYF
>.|TRBJ2-7|TRBD1|TRBV19
TGTGCCAGTAGGACTATACAGGGGGAAACCTACGAGCAGTACTTC
CASRTIQGETYEQYF
>.|TRBJ2-6|TRBD1|TRBV5-4
TGTGCCAGCATGGGACAGGGGACGTCTGGGGCCAACGTCCTGACTTTC
CASMGQGTSGANVLTF
>.|TRBJ2-7|.|TRBV2
TGTGCCAGCAGTGAGACAGGTCAGTCCTACGAGCAGTACTTC
CASSETGQSYEQYF
>.|TRBJ1-4|.|TRBV6-1
TGTGCCAGCAGTGAAACCGGGCGCCACGAAAAACTGTTTTTT
CASSETGRHEKLFF
>.|TRBJ1-1|TRBD1|TRBV14
TGTGCCAGCAGCCGAAACTCCGGGACAGGGATCCTTTTCACTGAAGCTTTCTTT
CASSRNSGTGILFTEAFF
>.|TRBJ1-1|.|TRBV9
TGTGCCAGCAGCCCGCGGTTGAACACTGAAGCTTTCTTT
CASSPRLNTEAFF
>.|TRBJ2-2|.|TRBV7-9
TGTGCCAGCAGCTCTTTTACTGCGAACACCGGGGAGCTGTTTTTT
CASSSFTANTGELFF
>once|TRBJ1-2|.|TRBV3-1/TRBV3-2
TGTGCCAGCAGCCAAGAGGCCGGCGGTTCTAACTATGGCTACACCTTC
CASSQEAGGSNYGYTF
>.|TRBJ2-1|.|TRBV7-2
TGTGCCAGCAGCCCCCGACACGGGGACAATGAGCAGTTCTTC
CASSPRHGDNEQFF
>.|TRBJ1-1|.|TRBV11-3
TGTGCCAGCAGCCTGGGGGACACTGAAGCTTTCTTT
CASSLGDTEAFF
>few|TRBJ2-7|.|TRBV11-3
TGTGCCAGCAGCTCCGACAGGAATGGGTACGAGCAGTACTTC
CASSSDRNGYEQYF
>.|TRBJ2-1|TRBD1|TRBV5-1
TGCGCCAGCAGCGTCACAGGGGATAGCTCCTACAATGAGCAGTTCTTC
CASSVTGDSSYNEQFF
>.|TRBJ1-3|TRBD1|TRBV15
TGTGCCACCAGCAGGGCTGGGACAGAAACTGGAAACACCATATATTTT
CATSRAGTETGNTIYF
>.|TRBJ1-3|.|TRBV11-2
TGTGCCAGCAGCGCCGGTTTTGGAAACACCATATATTTT
CASSAGFGNTIYF
>.|TRBJ2-7|TRBD1|TRBV24-1
TGTGCCACCAGTGATCCCCGACAGGGGGATTCCTACGAGCAGTACTTC
CATSDPRQGDSYEQYF
>.|TRBJ1-1|.|TRBV11-2
TGTGCCAGCAGCCTTCTTACAGGGTTGACTGAAGCTTTCTTT
CASSLLTGLTEAFF
>.|TRBJ1-5|.|TRBV4-2
TGTGCCAGCAGCCAAGATGGTGCTCAAAATCAGCCCCAGCATTTT
CASSQDGAQNQPQHF
>.|TRBJ2-7|TRBD2|TRBV11-3
TGTGCCAGCAGCCCAGGACAGGTCGGACTAGCGGGAGCCGACGAGCAGTACTTC
CASSPGQVGLAGADEQYF
>.|TRBJ1-2|.|TRBV3-1/TRBV3-2
TGTGCCAGCAGCCACCGGTTGGGGAGGGACTACACCTTC
CASSHRLGRDYTF
>.|TRBJ2-1|TRBD2|TRBV6-1
TGTGCCAGCAGTGAACTAGCGGGGGGGTACAATGAGCAGTTCTTC
CASSELAGGYNEQFF
>.|TRBJ2-1|.|TRBV25-1
TGTGCCAGCAGTCCGGGGCACACCTACAATGAGCAGTTCTTC
CASSPGHTYNEQFF
>few|TRBJ2-1|.|TRBV3-1/TRBV3-2
TGTGCCAGCAGCCAAGGCCTACCAGGGGGGAGCTCCTACAATGAGCAGTTCTTC
CASSQGLPGGSSYNEQFF
>.|TRBJ1-5|.|TRBV27
TGTGCCAGCAGTTTATTTCGGGGTATTGGGAATCAGCCCCAGCATTTT
CASSLFRGIGNQPQHF
>.|TRBJ2-2|.|TRBV7-2
TGTGCCAGCAGCGCTCGGACAGCTACGAACACCGGGGAGCTGTTTTTT
CASSARTATNTGELFF
>.|TRBJ1-5|.|TRBV19
TGTGCCAGTAGTAAATACCGGCGAGGCAATCAGCCCCAGCATTTT
CASSKYRRGNQPQHF
>.|TRBJ1-6|TRBD1|TRBV19
TGTGCCAGTAGTACCAGAGGACAGGGGGCTTTAAACCTCCACTTT
CASSTRGQGALNLHF
>.|TRBJ2-1|TRBD1|TRBV6-4
TGTGCCAGCAGTGGCGGACAGGCTTACAATGAGCAGTTCTTC
CASSGGQAYNEQFF
>.|TRBJ2-1|.|TRBV5-1
TGCGCCAGCAGCTTGGCGGGACCTTTCAGCTCCTACAATGAGCAGTTCTTC
CASSLAGPFSSYNEQFF
>.|TRBJ2-1|TRBD2|TRBV7-6
TGTGCCAGCAGCCCACGACTAGCGGGAGGGATAAATGAGCAGTTCTTC
CASSPRLAGGINEQFF
>.|TRBJ1-3|TRBD1|TRBV28
TGTGCCAGCAGTTTAAGACAGGGGGCATTAGCTGGAAACACCATATATTTT
CASSLRQGALAGNTIYF
>.|TRBJ1-5|.|TRBV5-6
TGTGCCAGCAGCAGAAGACAGGGCAATCAGCCCCAGCATTTT
CASSRRQGNQPQHF
>.|TRBJ2-3|TRBD2|TRBV5-4
TGTGCCAGCAGCCCCCTGGGCGGGGGGGGCACAGATACGCAGTATTTT
CASSPLGGGGTDTQYF
>.|TRBJ1-4|.|TRBV9
TGTGCCAGCAGCGTAGGGAAGGGTTTTAATGAAAAACTGTTTTTT
CASSVGKGFNEKLFF
>.|TRBJ2-5|.|TRBV19
TGTGCCAGTAGTGTTCAGGTTCAAGAGACCCAGTACTTC
CASSVQVQETQYF